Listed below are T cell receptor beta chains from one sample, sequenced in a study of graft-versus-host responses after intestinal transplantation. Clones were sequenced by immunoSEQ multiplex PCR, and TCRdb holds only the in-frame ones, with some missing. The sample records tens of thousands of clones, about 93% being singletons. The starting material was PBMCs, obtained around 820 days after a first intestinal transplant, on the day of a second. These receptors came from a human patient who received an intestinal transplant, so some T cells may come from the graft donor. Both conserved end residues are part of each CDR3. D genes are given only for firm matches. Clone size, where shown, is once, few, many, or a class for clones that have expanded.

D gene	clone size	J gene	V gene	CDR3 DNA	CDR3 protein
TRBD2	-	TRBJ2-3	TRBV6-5	TGTGCCAGCAGTTCCCCCCGGACTAGGACCACAGATACGCAGTATTTT	CASSSPRTRTTDTQYF
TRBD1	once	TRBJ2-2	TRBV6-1	TGTGCCAGCAGTGAAAGGGCCCCCGGACAGGTGAACACCGGGGAGCTGTTTTTT	CASSERAPGQVNTGELFF
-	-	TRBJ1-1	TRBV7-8	TGTGCCAGCAGCGCGCCCAGGTGGAACACTGAAGCTTTCTTT	CASSAPRWNTEAFF
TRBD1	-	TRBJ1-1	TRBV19	TGTGCCAGTAGCGAACAGGGGTTTAGCACTGAAGCTTTCTTT	CASSEQGFSTEAFF
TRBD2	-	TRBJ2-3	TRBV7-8	TGTGCCGCAGGCGGGGGATCGGGAGATACGCAGTATTTT	CAAGGGSGDTQYF
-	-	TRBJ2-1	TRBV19	TGTGCCAGTAGTCAGGGGTTCTGGCCTGAGCAGTTCTTC	CASSQGFWPEQFF
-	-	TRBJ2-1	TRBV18	TGTGCCAGCTCACCAAGGGCCTTGTCCTACAATGGGCAGTTCTTC	CASSPRALSYNGQFF
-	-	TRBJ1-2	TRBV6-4	TGTGCCAGCAGTGACGGTAAGGGCTGGAGGGGCTACACCTTC	CASSDGKGWRGYTF
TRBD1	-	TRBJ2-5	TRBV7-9	TGTGCCAGCAGCTCCCGACGAACCACAACAGGGGTGGAGACCCAGTACTTC	CASSSRRTTTGVETQYF
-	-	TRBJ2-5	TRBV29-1	TGCAGCGTTGTAGCCGGGGCAGGGCTGGAGACCCAGTACTTC	CSVVAGAGLETQYF
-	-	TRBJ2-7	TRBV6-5	TGTGCCAGCAGTTACTTCAAGGGGCAGGCCATCTACGAGCAGTACTTC	CASSYFKGQAIYEQYF
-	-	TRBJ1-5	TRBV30	TGTGCCTGGAGCGCGAGGGGTCGGCAGCCCCAGCATTTT	CAWSARGRQPQHF
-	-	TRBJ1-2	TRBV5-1	TGCGCCAGCAGCTTGGACGGCGGGACCTATGGCTACACCTTC	CASSLDGGTYGYTF
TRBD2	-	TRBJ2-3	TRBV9	TGTGCCAGCACCAAGACTAGCGGGGCTAGCACAGATACGCAGTATTTT	CASTKTSGASTDTQYF
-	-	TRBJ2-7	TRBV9	TGTGCCAGCAGCGTAGCTGAATACGGGATTGCGCAGTACTTC	CASSVAEYGIAQYF
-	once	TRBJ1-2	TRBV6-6	TGTGCCAGCGCTCCCGGGGGACTTTCCTATGGCTACACCTTC	CASAPGGLSYGYTF
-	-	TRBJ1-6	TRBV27	TGTGCCAGCAGTTTATCGCCAGATATTCGGAATTCACCCCTCCACTTT	CASSLSPDIRNSPLHF
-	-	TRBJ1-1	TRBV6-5	TGTGCCAGCAGTGAGCAACCGAACACTGAAGCTTTCTTT	CASSEQPNTEAFF
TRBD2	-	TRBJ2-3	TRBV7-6	TGTGCCAGCAGCTTAGAACCTAGCGGCCAAGATACGCAGTATTTT	CASSLEPSGQDTQYF
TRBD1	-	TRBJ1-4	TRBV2	TGTGCCAGCAGTGTGATTTGGGGACAGGGGGGTGAAAAACTGTTTTTT	CASSVIWGQGGEKLFF
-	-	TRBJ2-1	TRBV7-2	TGTGCCAGCAGCTTAGCGGGACCGCTCTCCTACAATGAGCAGTTCTTC	CASSLAGPLSYNEQFF
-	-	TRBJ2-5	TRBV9	TGTGCCAGCAGCGTACTTTCTGACAGGCCCCAAGAGACCCAGTACTTC	CASSVLSDRPQETQYF
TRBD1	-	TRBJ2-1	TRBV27	TGTGCCAGCAGTTTTATGACAGGGGATAATGAGCAGTTCTTC	CASSFMTGDNEQFF
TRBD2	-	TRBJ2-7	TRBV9	TGTGCCAGCAGCGCTGGGGGGGGTCCCCCCTACGAGCAGTACTTC	CASSAGGGPPYEQYF
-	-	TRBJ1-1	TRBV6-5	TGTGCCAGCAGTTACCGGGCTGGGGGCACTGAAGCTTTCTTT	CASSYRAGGTEAFF
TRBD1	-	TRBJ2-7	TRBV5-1	TGCGCCAGCAGCTTGGCAGGGGGCCTCGAGCAGTACTTC	CASSLAGGLEQYF
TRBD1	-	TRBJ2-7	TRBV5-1	TGCGCCAGCAGCCTAGGGACAGGGCAGGGCGAGCAGTACTTC	CASSLGTGQGEQYF
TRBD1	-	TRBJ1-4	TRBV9	TGTGCCAGCAGCGGAGGCGGGACAGCAACTAATGAAAAACTGTTTTTT	CASSGGGTATNEKLFF
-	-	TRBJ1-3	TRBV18	TGTGCCAGCTCACCGCAGGCTCCCCTCTCTGGAAACACCATATATTTT	CASSPQAPLSGNTIYF
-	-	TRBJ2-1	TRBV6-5	TGTGCCAGCAGTACCCAAGATGAGCAGTTCTTC	CASSTQDEQFF
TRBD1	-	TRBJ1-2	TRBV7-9	TGTGCCAGCAGCTTAGATGCAGGGGACAGGGGCTACACCTTC	CASSLDAGDRGYTF
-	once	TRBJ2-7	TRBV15	TGTGCCACCAGCAGGAGTACCACGGGCTCCTACGAGCAGTACTTC	CATSRSTTGSYEQYF
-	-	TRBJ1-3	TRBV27	TGTGCCAGCAGTTTATATGGGGGCTTCCCTGGAAACACCATATATTTT	CASSLYGGFPGNTIYF
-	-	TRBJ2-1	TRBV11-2	TGTGCCAGCAGCTTGGGGCCCGGCAGATACAATGAGCAGTTCTTC	CASSLGPGRYNEQFF
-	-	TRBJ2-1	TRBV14	TGTGCCAGCAGCCAAGTCCGACTCCCCCGCGAGCAGTTCTTC	CASSQVRLPREQFF
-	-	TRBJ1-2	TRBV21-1	TGTGCCAGCAGCAAACTAAGCTACACCTTC	CASSKLSYTF
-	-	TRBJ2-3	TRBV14	TGTGCCAGCAGCCAACGGGGGGCGGATACGCAGTATTTT	CASSQRGADTQYF
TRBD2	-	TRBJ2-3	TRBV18	TGTGCCAGCTCACCAAGGCTAGCGGGGGGGGATACGCAGTATTTT	CASSPRLAGGDTQYF
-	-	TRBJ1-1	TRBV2	TGTGCCAGCAGTGAAGCGCGGACACCCAACACTGAAGCTTTCTTT	CASSEARTPNTEAFF
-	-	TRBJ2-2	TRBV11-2	TGTGCCAGCAGCTTATTGGGGAGTTTGGGCGGGGAGCTGTTTTTT	CASSLLGSLGGELFF
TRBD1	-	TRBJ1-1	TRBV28	TGTGCCAGCAGTATCTTGGGACAGAGGAACACTGAAGCTTTCTTT	CASSILGQRNTEAFF
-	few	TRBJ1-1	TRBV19	TGTGCCAGTAGTGCCGACAGCTACACTGAAGCTTTCTTT	CASSADSYTEAFF
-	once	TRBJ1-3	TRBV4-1	TGCGCCAGCAGCCAAATAGTAACGTCTGGAAACACCATATATTTT	CASSQIVTSGNTIYF
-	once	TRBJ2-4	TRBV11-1	TGTGCCAGCAGCCCCCCGGGTAGCGCAGCCAAAAACATTCAGTACTTC	CASSPPGSAAKNIQYF
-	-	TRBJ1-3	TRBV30	TGTGCCTGGAGTCAACAAGCCTCTGGAAACACCATATATTTT	CAWSQQASGNTIYF
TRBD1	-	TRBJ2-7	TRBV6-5	TGTGCCACCGAGGGGGCAATCACCTACGAGCAGTACTTC	CATEGAITYEQYF
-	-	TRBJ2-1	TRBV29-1	TGCAGCGTTGAAGATCCCGGGACCTACAATGAGCAGTTCTTC	CSVEDPGTYNEQFF
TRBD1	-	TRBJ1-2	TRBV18	TGTGCCAGCTCACCCAGGACAGGGGATATTGGTGGCTACACCTTC	CASSPRTGDIGGYTF
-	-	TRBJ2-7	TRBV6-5	TGTGCCAGCACCCTCTATGGACCGCAGGGCGAGCAGTACTTC	CASTLYGPQGEQYF
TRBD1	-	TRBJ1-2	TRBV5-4	TGTGCCAGCAGCCTTTTCGGGACAGGGCCCTCTCGGTACACCTTC	CASSLFGTGPSRYTF